Sequencing of this TCR beta chain was carried out in a study of blood T cells in healthy people across ages. This clonotype was observed at least ten times. It was with a sample-barcoded 5' primer and a J-beta primer mix that a second PCR of roughly 7 to 12 cycles was run. From the 5' RACE reads, TCRdb called clonotypes with MiXCR, one entry per CDR3 protein. The table includes some 790,000 distinct CDR3 sequences, 29% detected once. Per the germline V gene, CDR1 is ENHRY and CDR2 is SYGVKD. Trimming pared 4 bases from V and 0 bases from J, leaving 10 bases between. The CDR3 covers 14 residues. The origin of this receptor is a woman older than 75 in good health. Sequencing was performed on blood. The rearrangement links TRBV10-3 to TRBJ2-7; D gene uncertain. This CDR3 is CAISGLLTSYEQYF. CDR3 nucleotide sequence: TGTGCCATCAGTGGGCTTCTTACCTCCTACGAGCAGTACTTC.